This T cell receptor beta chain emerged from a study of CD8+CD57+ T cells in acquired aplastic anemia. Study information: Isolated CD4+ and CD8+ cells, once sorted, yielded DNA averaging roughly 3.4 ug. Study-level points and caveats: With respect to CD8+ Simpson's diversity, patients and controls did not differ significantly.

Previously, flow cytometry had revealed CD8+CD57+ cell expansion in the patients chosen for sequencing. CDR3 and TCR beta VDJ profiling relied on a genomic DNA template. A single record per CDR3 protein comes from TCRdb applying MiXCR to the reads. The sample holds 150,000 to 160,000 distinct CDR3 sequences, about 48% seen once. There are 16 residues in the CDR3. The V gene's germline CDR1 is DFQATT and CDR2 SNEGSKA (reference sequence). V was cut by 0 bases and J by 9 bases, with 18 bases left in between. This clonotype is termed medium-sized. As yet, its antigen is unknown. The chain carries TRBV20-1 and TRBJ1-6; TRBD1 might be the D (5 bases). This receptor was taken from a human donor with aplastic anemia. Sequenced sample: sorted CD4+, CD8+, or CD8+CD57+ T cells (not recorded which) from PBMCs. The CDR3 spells CSARDRGRGESSPLHF. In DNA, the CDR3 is TGCAGTGCTAGAGATCGGGGACGTGGCGAATCTTCACCCCTCCACTTT.